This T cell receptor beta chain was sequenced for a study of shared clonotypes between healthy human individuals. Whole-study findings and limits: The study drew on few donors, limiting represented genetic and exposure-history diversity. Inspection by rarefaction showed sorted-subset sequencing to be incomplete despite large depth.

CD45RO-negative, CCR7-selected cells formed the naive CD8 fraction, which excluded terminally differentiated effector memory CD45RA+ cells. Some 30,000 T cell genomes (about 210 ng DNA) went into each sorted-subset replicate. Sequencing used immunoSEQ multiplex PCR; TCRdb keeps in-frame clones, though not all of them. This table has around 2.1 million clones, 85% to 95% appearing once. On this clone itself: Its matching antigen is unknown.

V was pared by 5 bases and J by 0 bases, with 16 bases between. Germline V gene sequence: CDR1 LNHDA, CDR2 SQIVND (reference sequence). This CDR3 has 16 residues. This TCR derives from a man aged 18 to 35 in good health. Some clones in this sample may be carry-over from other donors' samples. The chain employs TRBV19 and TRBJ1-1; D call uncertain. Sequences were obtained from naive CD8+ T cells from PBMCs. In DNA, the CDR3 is TGTGCCAGTAGTGAGGCCCAGGTTTTCATGAACACTGAAGCTTTCTTT. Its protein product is CASSEAQVFMNTEAFF.